These T cell receptor beta chains were read from a single sample in a study of T cell responses to AZD1222 COVID-19 vaccine. Repertoires were generated with immunoSEQ multiplex PCR, while TCRdb's copy carries only in-frame clones and drops some. The sample yields over 50,000 clones, roughly 80% seen once. This sample comprised peripheral blood, obtained 28 days after the second AZD1222 dose. The receptors were sampled from an adult who received the AZD1222 COVID-19 vaccine. The CDR3 runs from the conserved cysteine through the conserved F or W. The D gene is left open where the match is weak. Clone size is stated in some rows and not others, as once, few, many or a class when expanded.

len: 13
v_gene: TRBV3-1/TRBV3-2
abundance: .
j_gene: TRBJ2-2
d_gene: .
CDR3nt: TGTGCCAGCAGCCCCTCCTACACCGGGGAGCTGTTTTTT
CDR3aa: CASSPSYTGELFF

len: 15
v_gene: TRBV5-4
abundance: few
j_gene: TRBJ2-3
d_gene: .
CDR3nt: TGTGCCAGCAGCTTGCCAGGGCGGTGGGCGGATACGCAGTATTTT
CDR3aa: CASSLPGRWADTQYF

len: 15
v_gene: TRBV7-9
abundance: .
j_gene: TRBJ2-7
d_gene: .
CDR3nt: TGTGCCAGCAGCTTAGCCTCAGGGGGAGGGTACGAGCAGTACTTC
CDR3aa: CASSLASGGGYEQYF

len: 15
v_gene: TRBV3-1/TRBV3-2
abundance: .
j_gene: TRBJ1-1
d_gene: .
CDR3nt: TGTGCCAGCAGCCAAGGTGGTATAATGAACACTGAAGCTTTCTTT
CDR3aa: CASSQGGIMNTEAFF

len: 15
v_gene: TRBV7-2
abundance: .
j_gene: TRBJ1-3
d_gene: TRBD1
CDR3nt: TGTGCCAGCAGCCCGACAGGGTACTCTGGAAACACCATATATTTT
CDR3aa: CASSPTGYSGNTIYF

len: 14
v_gene: TRBV6-5
abundance: .
j_gene: TRBJ2-2
d_gene: .
CDR3nt: TGTGCCAGCAGGAGCCCCCGGGGGACCGGGGAGCTGTTTTTT
CDR3aa: CASRSPRGTGELFF

len: 13
v_gene: TRBV5-5
abundance: .
j_gene: TRBJ1-2
d_gene: .
CDR3nt: TGTGCCAGCAGCTTGGCAGAAAACTATGGCTACACCTTC
CDR3aa: CASSLAENYGYTF

len: 15
v_gene: TRBV5-4
abundance: .
j_gene: TRBJ2-7
d_gene: TRBD1
CDR3nt: TGTGCCAGCAGCTTGAGCCCAGGGGGTTTGTACGAGCAGTACTTC
CDR3aa: CASSLSPGGLYEQYF

len: 13
v_gene: TRBV7-2
abundance: .
j_gene: TRBJ1-1
d_gene: TRBD1
CDR3nt: TGTGCCAGCAGCGTACAGGGGAGCACTGAAGCTTTCTTT
CDR3aa: CASSVQGSTEAFF

len: 11
v_gene: TRBV28
abundance: .
j_gene: TRBJ2-7
d_gene: .
CDR3nt: TGTGCCAGCAGCTCTAACTACGAGCAGTACTTC
CDR3aa: CASSSNYEQYF

len: 14
v_gene: TRBV7-9
abundance: .
j_gene: TRBJ2-3
d_gene: TRBD1
CDR3nt: TGTGCCAGCAGCTCTAGAGACAGGGCAGATACGCAGTATTTT
CDR3aa: CASSSRDRADTQYF

len: 12
v_gene: TRBV6-2/TRBV6-3
abundance: .
j_gene: TRBJ2-1
d_gene: .
CDR3nt: TGTGCCAGCAGCCGGGGACCTGAGGGGCAGTTCTTC
CDR3aa: CASSRGPEGQFF

len: 20
v_gene: TRBV9
abundance: medium-sized
j_gene: TRBJ2-1
d_gene: TRBD2
CDR3nt: TGTGCCAGCAGCGTAGTGGAAAAACTAGCGGGAGCCAGGACCTACAATGAGCAGTTCTTC
CDR3aa: CASSVVEKLAGARTYNEQFF